The 15 T cell receptor beta chains below were found in one sample sequenced in a study of control samples from healthy donors and cancer patients. Repertoires were generated with immunoSEQ multiplex PCR, while TCRdb's copy carries only in-frame clones and drops some. The data show 78,000 or so clones, about 80% seen once. The material sequenced was blood. All receptors come from a man aged 45-65 years in good health.

The chain links TRBV10-3 to TRBJ2-7; TRBD1 aligns across 10 bases. This CDR3 is 16 amino acids long. Germline V CDR1 and CDR2: ENHRY, SYGVKD. The ends lost 3 bases at V and 3 bases at J; junction bases unmatched: 8. For the CDR3, the DNA is TGTGCCATCAGTGACCAACCGGGACAGGGGAGCTACGAGCAGTACTTC. Protein sequence: CAISDQPGQGSYEQYF.

This chain links TRBV7-2 with TRBJ2-4; maybe TRBD2 (5 bases). V was trimmed by 2 bases and J by 8 bases, leaving 10 bases between them. CDR1 and CDR2 (germline): SGHTA, FQGNSA. This CDR3 comprises 13 residues. The CDR3 DNA follows: TGTGCCAGCAGCTTAAGGGTGCGGGACATTCAGTACTTC. Translating it yields CASSLRVRDIQYF.

The chain employs TRBV5-1 and TRBJ2-7; TRBD2 is a possible D gene (5 bases). V shed 0 bases and J shed 3 bases, with 10 bases lying between them. The V gene's germline CDR1 is SGHRS and CDR2 YFSETQ. CDR3 size: 14 residues. This chain's CDR3 is CASSLDHSVYEQYF. The CDR3 nucleotides read TGCGCCAGCAGCTTGGACCATAGCGTCTACGAGCAGTACTTC.

As concerns this clone: The germline gene is not matched at one end of the junction; a read error may be the cause. The chain has TRBV27 and TRBJ2-5; 8 nucleotides agree with TRBD2. There are 16 residues in the CDR3. Germline V gene sequence: CDR1 MNHEY, CDR2 SMNVEV (reference sequence). CDR3 protein: CASSLLPGLGGETQYF. In DNA form, the CDR3 reads TGTGCCAGCAGCTTATTACCGGGACTAGGAGGGGAGACCCAGTACTTC.

This chain joins TRBV30 and TRBJ1-5; D remains ambiguous. CDR1 and CDR2 (germline): GTSNPN, SVGIG (reference sequence). Trimming removed 3 bases from V and 7 bases from J, with 13 bases in between. The CDR3 consists of 13 residues. CDR3 loop: CAWSYTTGQPQHF. The CDR3 nucleotides are TGTGCCTGGAGCTATACAACCGGCCAGCCCCAGCATTTT.

This rearrangement joins TRBV27 to TRBJ2-1; TRBD1 matches at 10 bases. V lost 2 bases and J lost 8; bases outside the gene matches: 6. CDR1 and CDR2 (germline): MNHEY, SMNVEV (reference sequence). The CDR3 runs 15 residues. CDR3 DNA sequence: TGTGCCAGCAGTTTAAAGGGACAGGGGAGCTATGAGCAGTTCTTC. The encoded protein is CASSLKGQGSYEQFF.

This clone was observed a few times. This chain uses TRBV10-2 with TRBJ2-3; D gene unclear. Germline V gene lookup returns CDR1 WSHSY and CDR2 SAAADI. Trimming took off 4 bases at V and 0 bases at J, with 8 bases between the two ends. CDR3 length equals 14 residues. CDR3 residues: CASSAFASTDTQYF. The DNA of the CDR3 is TGCGCCAGCAGTGCCTTCGCTAGCACAGATACGCAGTATTTT.

The chain recombines TRBV24-1 with TRBJ2-7; TRBD1 might be the D (6 bases). Trimming took 5 bases from V and 6 from J, leaving 13 bases between them. Germline values: CDR1 KGHDR, CDR2 SFDVKD. The CDR3 is 13 amino acids. The CDR3 loop is CATSANLGGEQYF. The DNA for the CDR3 is TGTGCCACCAGTGCGAACTTAGGGGGCGAGCAGTACTTC.

The CDR3 DNA follows: TGTGCCAGCAGCCGACGTGGGGGGAATGGCTACACCTTC. It specifies CASSRRGGNGYTF. The genes are TRBV7-2 and TRBJ1-2, with D perhaps matching TRBD1 (5 bases). The CDR3 is 13 amino acids. V lost 5 bases and J lost 6, with 13 bases in between. Germline V gene lookup returns CDR1 SGHTA and CDR2 FQGNSA.

V and J are TRBV5-1 and TRBJ1-6; D possibly corresponds to TRBD1 (5 bases). The CDR3 spans 15 residues. The germline V gene encodes CDR1 SGHRS and CDR2 YFSETQ. V was clipped by 7 bases and J by 7 bases, with 18 bases between them. The CDR3 sequence is CASSPGLFDNSPLHF. CDR3 coding DNA: TGCGCCAGCTCTCCGGGGCTATTCGACAATTCACCCCTCCACTTT.

The J gene is TRBJ2-7, the V gene TRBV5-1; 7 bases fit TRBD2. This CDR3 spans 13 amino acids. Germline values: CDR1 SGHRS, CDR2 YFSETQ. V was pared by 1 base and J by 6 bases, with 4 bases of the junction left unmatched. DNA of the CDR3: TGCGCCAGCAGCTTGTTGCCGGGAGGCGAGCAGTACTTC. Translation gives CASSLLPGGEQYF.

J is TRBJ2-1 and V is TRBV6-2 or TRBV6-3; D remains ambiguous. This CDR3 region has 15 residues. With 3 bases removed from V and 5 bases from J, the gap between germline ends came to 14 bases. The germline gives CDR1 MNHEY, CDR2 SVGEGT. The CDR3 DNA sequence: TGTGCCAGCAGTTATGAGCCAATACTAAACAATGAGCAGTTCTTC. This sequence encodes CASSYEPILNNEQFF.

The J gene is TRBJ2-5, the V gene TRBV19; 9 bases line up with TRBD2. This CDR3 is 15 amino acids long. Germline V CDR1 and CDR2: LNHDA, SQIVND (reference sequence). Germline trimming cut 6 bases from V and 2 bases from J; bases unmatched to any gene: 7. The CDR3, as DNA: TGTGCCAGTAGCCGGATAGCGGGAGTACAAGAGACCCAGTACTTC. Residues: CASSRIAGVQETQYF.

The chain has TRBV5-8 and TRBJ2-7; D unresolved. Trimming took 1 base from V and 3 from J, leaving 5 bases between them. The CDR3 length is 12 residues. Germline CDR1 reads SGHTS; CDR2 reads YDEGEE. The chain's CDR3 is CASSLSLYEQYF. The CDR3 coding sequence is TGTGCCAGCAGCTTGAGTCTCTACGAGCAGTACTTC.

In this sample, this clone turned up once. The J gene is TRBJ2-2, the V gene TRBV4-2; the D gene is possibly TRBD2 (5 bases). V was cut by 8 bases and J by 1 base, with 14 bases left in between. This CDR3 is built from 15 residues. Looked up from germline, CDR1 is LGHNA and CDR2 is YNFKEQ. Here the CDR3 reads CASSPDLLNTGELFF. DNA for the CDR3: TGTGCCAGCTCCCCGGACTTGCTGAACACCGGGGAGCTGTTTTTT.